The 27 T cell receptor beta chains below were found in one sample sequenced in a study of cytomegalovirus exposure and HLA in healthy donors. The PCR ran on 60 Vbeta and 13 Jbeta primers. Profiled with immunoSEQ multiplex PCR; TCRdb holds only in-frame clones, not every one. The sample comprises tens of thousands of clones, about four fifths of which are singletons, and roughly 10% rests with the top ten. Sequencing was carried out using PBMCs. The receptors were gathered from a woman in her forties in good health and CMV-seronegative.

The rearrangement joins TRBV7-8 to TRBJ1-5; 9 bases match TRBD1. Looked up from germline, CDR1 is SGHVS and CDR2 is FQNEAQ. The V segment lost 4 bases and the J segment 5 bases; nucleotides outside the gene matches: 0. This CDR3 region has 13 residues. The CDR3 is CASSWDRDQPQHF. The CDR3 DNA reads as TGTGCCAGCAGCTGGGACAGGGATCAGCCCCAGCATTTT.

The genes are TRBV2 and TRBJ1-5; tentatively, D is TRBD1 (6 bases). V was trimmed by 10 bases and J by 5 bases, leaving 18 bases between them. This CDR3 contains 14 residues. From germline, CDR1 is SNHLY and CDR2 FYNNEI. CDR3 amino acids: CANPFRQGYQPQHF. For the CDR3, the DNA is TGTGCCAACCCGTTCCGGCAGGGGTATCAGCCCCAGCATTTT.

This sequence joins TRBV4-3 and TRBJ2-1; D is perhaps TRBD1 (5 bases). Trimming stripped 3 bases from V and 3 bases from J, with 9 bases between. The CDR3 contains 14 residues. The germline CDR1 and CDR2 sequences are LGHNA and YSLEER. The CDR3 loop reads CASSHRQSYNEQFF. The CDR3 region has the DNA TGCGCCAGCAGCCACCGACAGAGCTACAATGAGCAGTTCTTC.

V gene TRBV20-1 combines with J gene TRBJ1-2; a weak D match, TRBD1 (6 bases). Germline loops: CDR1 DFQATT, CDR2 SNEGSKA (reference sequence). The CDR3 sequence is 11 residues long. The CDR3 protein is CSLDSRYGYTF. In DNA, the CDR3 is TGCAGCTTGGACAGTCGCTATGGCTACACCTTC.

The genes are TRBV7-9 and TRBJ1-2; TRBD1 might be the D (6 bases). Germline-derived CDR1 and CDR2 are SEHNR and FQNEAQ (reference sequence). The germline V and J ends were trimmed by 3 bases and 5 bases, with 10 bases remaining between them. The CDR3 is 13 residues long. Here the CDR3 DNA reads TGTGCCAGCAGCTTCCCAGGGGAATATGGCTACACCTTC. This translates into CASSFPGEYGYTF.

The V and J genes are TRBV29-1 and TRBJ2-5; 10 positions agree with TRBD2. Looked up from germline, CDR1 is SQVTM and CDR2 is ANQGSEA. V was pared by 6 bases and J by 4 bases, with 2 bases of the junction left unmatched. CDR3 length: 12 residues. The CDR3 DNA is TGCAGCGTCACTAGCGGGGTAGAGACCCAGTACTTC. It is translated as CSVTSGVETQYF.

The genes are TRBV18 and TRBJ2-7; D not certain. The V end lost 1 base, the J end lost 2 bases, and 12 bases lay between the germline ends. Germline V CDR1 and CDR2: KGHSH, LQKENI. The CDR3 has 15 amino acids. CDR3 region: CASSPRIDNPYEQYF. The CDR3 coding sequence is TGTGCCAGCTCACCACGAATCGACAACCCCTACGAGCAGTACTTC.

This chain uses TRBV25-1 with TRBJ1-2, with D uncertain. This CDR3 has 12 residues. Trimming took 6 bases from V and 8 from J, leaving 13 bases between them. CDR1 is MGHDK and CDR2 is SYGVNS in the germline V gene. The CDR3 nucleotides are TGTGCCAGCAGGAACCCCATCGGGGGCTACACCTTC. Encoded protein: CASRNPIGGYTF.

The chain recombines TRBV7-9 with TRBJ2-1, with D possibly being TRBD2 (6 bases). Trimming took off 3 bases at V and 5 bases at J, with 14 bases between the two ends. The germline gives CDR1 SEHNR, CDR2 FQNEAQ (reference sequence). This CDR3 comprises 15 residues. CDR3 in amino acids: CASSLVGGADNEQFF. Here the CDR3 DNA reads TGTGCCAGCAGCTTGGTTGGCGGGGCCGACAATGAGCAGTTCTTC.

This clone was found a few times. The V call is TRBV6-5, the J call TRBJ1-2, with D possibly matching TRBD1 (5 bases). V lost 5 bases, J lost 12 bases, and 22 bases lay in between. The CDR3 sequence is 14 residues long. Germline V gene data show CDR1 as MNHEY and CDR2 as SVGAGI. CDR3 in DNA: TGTGCCAGCAGTGACACAGGCTTACTCGGTTCCCACACCTTC. Protein sequence: CASSDTGLLGSHTF.

This chain connects TRBV5-5 to TRBJ2-6; tentative D call: TRBD1 (5 bases). The CDR3 covers 13 residues. Germline V gene sequence: CDR1 SGHKS, CDR2 YYEKEE (reference sequence). The DNA of the CDR3 is TGTGGGCAGGGTGGCTCTGGGGCCAACGTCCTGACTTTC. It is translated as CGQGGSGANVLTF.

The chain links TRBV9 to TRBJ2-1; no reliable D call. This CDR3 has 14 amino acids. V was trimmed by 5 bases and J by 0 bases, leaving 9 bases between them. Per germline, CDR1 SGDLS and CDR2 YYNGEE. This chain's CDR3 is CASRAISSYNEQFF. Written as DNA, the CDR3 is TGTGCCAGCAGAGCCATTAGCTCCTACAATGAGCAGTTCTTC.

V and J are TRBV9 and TRBJ2-3; possibly TRBD1 for D (6 bases). This CDR3 region has 14 residues. V lost 3 bases to trimming and J lost 7 bases, with 15 bases between them. In germline, CDR1 is SGDLS, CDR2 YYNGEE. The CDR3 here is CASSEAGQSYTQYF. The CDR3 DNA reads as TGTGCCAGCAGCGAGGCAGGACAGTCATATACGCAGTATTTT.

This rearrangement joins TRBV5-4 to TRBJ2-1; perhaps TRBD1 as D (6 bases). Germline V gene data show CDR1 as SGHNT and CDR2 as YYREEE (reference sequence). With 2 bases removed from V and 5 bases from J, the gap between germline ends came to 14 bases. This CDR3 has 15 residues. In nucleotides, the CDR3 is TGTGCCAGCAGCTTTAAAAGCAGGGGCCACAATGAGCAGTTCTTC. Protein: CASSFKSRGHNEQFF.

The rearrangement uses TRBV7-9 and TRBJ1-2, with D perhaps matching TRBD1 (6 bases). V was cut by 5 bases and J by 0 bases, with 16 bases left in between. The CDR3 length is 16 residues. The V gene's germline CDR1 is SEHNR and CDR2 FQNEAQ (reference sequence). The CDR3 bases are TGTGCCAGCAGCCCCGAAGGACAGAAAGCTAACTATGGCTACACCTTC. It is translated as CASSPEGQKANYGYTF.

The genes are TRBV4-3 and TRBJ2-3; TRBD2 aligns across 11 bases. V shed 4 bases and J 7 bases; nucleotides not matched to a gene: 13. CDR1 and CDR2 from the germline V gene are LGHNA and YSLEER. The CDR3 covers 17 residues. The CDR3 is CASSLSLAGGEENTQYF. Written as DNA, the CDR3 is TGCGCCAGCAGCCTTTCCCTAGCGGGGGGCGAGGAGAATACGCAGTATTTT.

This clone has more than one count but fewer than ten. J is TRBJ1-6 and V is TRBV5-5; D is possibly TRBD1 (5 bases). The germline gives CDR1 SGHKS, CDR2 YYEKEE (reference sequence). The CDR3 loop spans 16 amino acids. V gave up 0 bases and J gave up 9 bases, with 16 bases separating them. CDR3 loop: CASSLGAGWSISPLHF. Here the CDR3 DNA reads TGTGCCAGCAGCTTGGGTGCAGGGTGGAGTATTTCACCCCTCCACTTT.

The chain is built from TRBV7-2 and TRBJ1-5, with a possible D match to TRBD1 (5 bases). V lost 5 bases and J 5 bases, leaving 10 bases between the germline ends. The CDR3 is 13 residues long. Germline V gene lookup returns CDR1 SGHTA and CDR2 FQGNSA. The CDR3, as DNA: TGTGCCAGCAGCCCCCAGGGCTATCAGCCCCAGCATTTT. Encoded protein: CASSPQGYQPQHF.

A single count supports this clone. J is TRBJ2-3 and V is TRBV13; 10 bases map to TRBD2. V was pared by 4 bases and J by 6 bases, with 13 bases of the junction left unmatched. Germline assignment: CDR1 PRHDT and CDR2 FYEKMQ (reference sequence). The CDR3 contains 17 residues. CDR3 protein: CASSSLSAGGPRDTQYF. The DNA of the CDR3 is TGTGCCAGCAGCTCCCTCTCAGCGGGGGGGCCTAGGGATACGCAGTATTTT. The whole variable domain, filled in from reference TRBV13 and TRBJ2-3, reads AAGVIQSPRHLIKEKRETATLKCYPIPRHDTVYWYQQGPGQDPQFLISFYEKMQSDKGSIPDRFSAQQFSDYHSELNMSSLELGDSALYFCASSSLSAGGPRDTQYFGPGTRLTVL.

Comment on this clone: Likely a read error: the CDR3 ends without its conserved phenylalanine or tryptophan. This chain uses TRBV7-9 with TRBJ1-4, with 7 nucleotides matching TRBD1. CDR3 length: 13 amino acids. Germline V gene sequence: CDR1 SEHNR, CDR2 FQNEAQ (reference sequence). V was pared by 4 bases and J by 8 bases, with 4 bases of the junction left unmatched. The CDR3 coding sequence is TGTGCCAGCAGCTACAGGGGTAGAGAAAAACTGTTTGTT. Translated: CASSYRGREKLFV.

The table lists this clone with a count of one. The sample contains more than one DNA sequence encoding this CDR3. The CDR3, as DNA: TGCGCCAGCAGCCCTAGCGGGGGGTACAATGAGCAGTTCTTC. This gives the protein CASSPSGGYNEQFF. The chain recombines TRBV5-1 with TRBJ2-1; 11 bases line up with TRBD2. With 4 bases clipped from V and 4 bases from J, the junction kept 1 base outside the gene matches. The germline V gene encodes CDR1 SGHRS and CDR2 YFSETQ. The CDR3 consists of 14 residues. The full variable domain, rest sourced from reference TRBV5-1 and TRBJ2-1, is KAGVTQTPRYLIKTRGQQVTLSCSPISGHRSVSWYQQTPGQGLQFLFEYFSETQRNKGNFPGRFSGRQFSNSRSEMNVSTLELGDSALYLCASSPSGGYNEQFFGPGTRLTVL.

The genes are TRBV6-1 and TRBJ1-1; the match to TRBD1 covers 7 bases. With V trimmed by 7 bases and J by 3 bases, 11 bases remained unmatched. The germline V gene has CDR1 MNHNS and CDR2 SASEGT. The CDR3 covers 15 residues. CDR3 region: CASTAAKGAYTEAFF. The CDR3 nucleotides are TGTGCCAGCACCGCCGCGAAGGGGGCATACACTGAAGCTTTCTTT.

J is TRBJ2-6 and V is TRBV4-1; 7 bases align to TRBD1. The CDR3 loop spans 16 amino acids. Germline assignment: CDR1 MGHRA and CDR2 YSYEKL. V gave up 4 bases and J gave up 4 bases; unmatched junction bases: 7. The CDR3 bases are TGCGCCAGCAGCCGCGTAACAGGGGTCGGGGCCAACGTCCTGACTTTC. It translates to CASSRVTGVGANVLTF.

V usage is TRBV4-3 and J usage is TRBJ2-1; 10 bases map to TRBD1. Trimming removed 0 bases from V and 8 bases from J; junction bases left unmatched: 7. This CDR3 region has 16 residues. Germline assignment: CDR1 LGHNA and CDR2 YSLEER. The CDR3 bases are TGCGCCAGCAGCCAAGATCGGGACAGGGGCTCGGATGAGCAGTTCTTC. Its translation: CASSQDRDRGSDEQFF.

J is TRBJ2-3 and V is TRBV5-6; D ambiguous. The CDR3 covers 13 residues. The V gene's germline CDR1 is SGHDT and CDR2 YYEEEE. Trimming cost V 1 base and J 0 bases, with 3 bases left between them. The CDR3 DNA reads TGTGCCAGCAGCTTGATAAGCACAGATACGCAGTATTTT. Protein sequence: CASSLISTDTQYF.

V gene TRBV29-1 combines with J gene TRBJ2-3; no clear D gene. The length of the CDR3 is 14 residues. The ends were cut back, 4 bases at V and 0 bases at J, with 11 bases in the middle. The V gene's germline CDR1 is SQVTM and CDR2 ANQGSEA. CDR3 in amino acids: CSVGPRTSTDTQYF. DNA for the CDR3: TGCAGCGTTGGTCCGAGAACTAGCACAGATACGCAGTATTTT.

The rearrangement uses TRBV10-3 and TRBJ1-4, with D tentatively TRBD1 (5 bases). The CDR3 consists of 16 residues. Germline V gene sequence: CDR1 ENHRY, CDR2 SYGVKD. The germline V and J ends were trimmed by 2 bases and 8 bases, with 18 bases remaining between them. The CDR3 DNA sequence: TGTGCCATCAGTGAGAACCCAGCGGGGGGTGAGGAAAAACTGTTTTTT. Amino acids: CAISENPAGGEEKLFF.